These 10 T cell receptor beta chains were sequenced from one sample in a study of shared clonotypes between healthy human individuals (dated by TCRdb to 2019 to 2021). Receptor amplification or capture employed the immunoSEQ multiplex PCR assay. The immuneACCESS repertoire file appears here via TCRdb, limited to in-frame rearrangements. These files lack a portion of the clones; in checked studies, under half of the deficit traces to unresolved V genes, and the cause of the others is not known. The sample table lists about 2.3 million clones, roughly 93% of them with a count of one. The ten largest clonotypes hold 0.39% of the sample. The sequenced sample consisted of naive CD4+ T cells from PBMCs. The cell subset or site label of this sample denotes: CD45RA+ positively selected. These receptors were obtained from a man aged 18 to 29 in good health. Some clones in this sample may be carry-over from other donors' samples.

Remarks on this clone: This same CDR3 is encoded by further DNA sequences in the sample. V is TRBV9 and J is TRBJ2-6; D ambiguous. In germline, CDR1 is SGDLS, CDR2 YYNGEE. Trimming cost V 1 base and J 2 bases, with 1 base left between them. The CDR3 has 13 residues. The CDR3 coding sequence is TGTGCCAGCAGCGTAACTGGGGCCAACGTCCTGACTTTC. Protein sequence: CASSVTGANVLTF.

The chain uses TRBV6-5 and TRBJ2-3; TRBD2 might be the D (6 bases). V was trimmed by 6 bases and J by 4 bases, leaving 14 bases between them. Germline V gives CDR1 MNHEY, CDR2 SVGAGI. This CDR3 contains 14 residues. CDR3 region: CASSLNRDSDTQYF. CDR3 sequence (DNA): TGTGCCAGCAGCCTAAACCGGGACTCAGATACGCAGTATTTT.

The chain uses TRBV4-2 and TRBJ2-7, with TRBD2 identical over 13 bases. The CDR3 spans 16 residues. V dropped 4 bases and J dropped 5; count of bases not matched to a gene: 8. Germline V CDR1 and CDR2: LGHNA, YNFKEQ. The CDR3 reads CASSLVLAGGPDEQYF. CDR3 DNA sequence: TGTGCCAGCAGCCTGGTACTAGCGGGAGGGCCCGACGAGCAGTACTTC.

With respect to this clone: Other DNA sequences in the sample encode the same CDR3. The chain couples TRBV28 to TRBJ1-2; the match to TRBD1 covers 8 bases. CDR3 length: 14 amino acids. Germline CDR1 reads MDHEN; CDR2 reads SYDVKM. The trim removed 6 bases at V and 2 bases at J, leaving 5 bases unmatched. In DNA form, the CDR3 reads TGTGCCAGCAGCCCTGGACAGGGAAACTATGGCTACACCTTC. This codes for CASSPGQGNYGYTF.

The chain uses TRBV19 and TRBJ2-1; D is unresolved. This CDR3 has 15 amino acids. Per germline, CDR1 LNHDA and CDR2 SQIVND (reference sequence). Trimming took 0 bases from V and 8 from J, leaving 14 bases between them. CDR3 protein: CASSIEASPLDEQFF. Written as DNA, the CDR3 is TGTGCCAGTAGTATAGAGGCGAGCCCTTTGGATGAGCAGTTCTTC.

DNA for the CDR3: TGTGCCAGCAGCGCTTCCTCTGGGAATTACAATGAGCAGTTCTTC. Amino acid sequence: CASSASSGNYNEQFF. This chain uses TRBV9 with TRBJ2-1; no clear D. This CDR3 is built from 15 residues. The V end was cut by 3 bases, the J end by 4 bases, with 14 bases between. Germline V CDR1 and CDR2: SGDLS, YYNGEE.

The chain combines TRBV28 with TRBJ2-6; TRBD1 is a possible D gene (6 bases). The CDR3 extends over 15 amino acids. Germline V gene lookup returns CDR1 MDHEN and CDR2 SYDVKM. Trimming shortened V by 5 bases and J by 3 bases, and 11 bases separated the two germline ends. The CDR3 sequence is CASSTQGYGANVLTF. CDR3 in DNA: TGTGCCAGCAGTACACAGGGATATGGGGCCAACGTCCTGACTTTC.

The chain combines TRBV13 with TRBJ1-1; the D gene is possibly TRBD1 (5 bases). V was pared by 6 bases and J by 4 bases, with 18 bases between. This CDR3 is 15 amino acids long. Germline V lookup: CDR1 PRHDT, CDR2 FYEKMQ (reference sequence). CDR3 sequence: CASSLDGGEGTEAFF. CDR3 sequence (DNA): TGTGCCAGCAGTCTCGACGGAGGGGAGGGCACTGAAGCTTTCTTT. The full variable domain, completed using reference TRBV13 and TRBJ1-1, is AAGVIQSPRHLIKEKRETATLKCYPIPRHDTVYWYQQGPGQDPQFLISFYEKMQSDKGSIPDRFSAQQFSDYHSELNMSSLELGDSALYFCASSLDGGEGTEAFFGQGTRLTVV.

The gene calls are TRBV28 and TRBJ2-4, with 7 bases that match TRBD1. CDR3 length: 18 residues. Looked up from germline, CDR1 is MDHEN and CDR2 is SYDVKM. The V and J ends lost 2 bases and 0 bases, in that order; junction bases with no gene match: 10. CDR3 amino acids: CASSLVLVGGRAKNIQYF. DNA of the CDR3: TGTGCCAGCAGTTTAGTTCTCGTAGGGGGCCGAGCCAAAAACATTCAGTACTTC. Looking up the rest from reference TRBV28 and TRBJ2-4 gives the full variable domain: DVKVTQSSRYLVKRTGEKVFLECVQDMDHENMFWYRQDPGLGLRLIYFSYDVKMKEKGDIPEGYSVSREKKERFSLILESASTNQTSMYLCASSLVLVGGRAKNIQYFGAGTRLSVL.

This sequence joins TRBV30 and TRBJ1-5, with 7 positions matching TRBD1. V was clipped by 1 base and J by 12 bases; unmatched bases: 15. The germline V gene encodes CDR1 GTSNPN and CDR2 SVGIG (reference sequence). This CDR3 has 15 residues. Here the CDR3 DNA reads TGTGCCTGGAGTGCACCTAACCTTTACGGGACAGTCCAGCATTTT. Amino acids: CAWSAPNLYGTVQHF.